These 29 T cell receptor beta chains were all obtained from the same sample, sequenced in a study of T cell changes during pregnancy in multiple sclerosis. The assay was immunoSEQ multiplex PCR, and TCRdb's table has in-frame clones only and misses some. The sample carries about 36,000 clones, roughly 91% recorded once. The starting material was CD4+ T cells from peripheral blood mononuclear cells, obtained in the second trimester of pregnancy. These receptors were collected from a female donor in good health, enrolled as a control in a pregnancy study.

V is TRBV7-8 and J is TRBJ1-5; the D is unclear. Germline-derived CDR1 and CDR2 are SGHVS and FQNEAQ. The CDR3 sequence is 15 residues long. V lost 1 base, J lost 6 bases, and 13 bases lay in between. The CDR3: CASSLDRVRSQPQHF. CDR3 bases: TGTGCCAGCAGCTTAGATCGGGTGAGGAGTCAGCCCCAGCATTTT.

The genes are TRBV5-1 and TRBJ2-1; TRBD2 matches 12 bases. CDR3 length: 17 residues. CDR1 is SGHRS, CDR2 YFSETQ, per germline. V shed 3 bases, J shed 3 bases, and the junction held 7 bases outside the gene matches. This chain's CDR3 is CASSSGLAGLSYNEQFF. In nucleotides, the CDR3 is TGCGCCAGCAGCTCCGGACTAGCGGGACTGAGCTACAATGAGCAGTTCTTC.

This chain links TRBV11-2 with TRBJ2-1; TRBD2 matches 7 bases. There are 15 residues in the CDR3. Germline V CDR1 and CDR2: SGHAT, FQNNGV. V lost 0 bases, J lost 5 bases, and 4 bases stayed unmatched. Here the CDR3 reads CASSLERTRHNEQFF. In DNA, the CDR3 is TGTGCCAGCAGCTTAGAAAGGACTAGACACAATGAGCAGTTCTTC.

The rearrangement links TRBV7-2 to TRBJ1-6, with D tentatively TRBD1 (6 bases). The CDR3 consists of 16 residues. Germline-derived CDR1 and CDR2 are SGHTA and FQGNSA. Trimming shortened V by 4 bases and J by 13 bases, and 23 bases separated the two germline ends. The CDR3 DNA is TGTGCCAGCAGCTCCCCAGACAGGACCCGACGAGCGCCCCTCCACTTT. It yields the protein CASSSPDRTRRAPLHF.

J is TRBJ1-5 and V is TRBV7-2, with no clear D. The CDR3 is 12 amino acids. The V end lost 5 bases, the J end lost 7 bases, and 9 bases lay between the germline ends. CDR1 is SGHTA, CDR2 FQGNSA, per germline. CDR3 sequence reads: CASSAYNQPQHF. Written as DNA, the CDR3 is TGTGCCAGCAGCGCCTATAACCAGCCCCAGCATTTT.

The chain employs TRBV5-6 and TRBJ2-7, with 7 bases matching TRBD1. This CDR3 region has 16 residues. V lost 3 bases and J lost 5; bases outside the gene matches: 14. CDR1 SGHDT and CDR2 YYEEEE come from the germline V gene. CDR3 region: CASSWVKGQTLHEQYF. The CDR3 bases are TGTGCCAGCAGCTGGGTGAAGGGACAGACCCTCCACGAGCAGTACTTC.

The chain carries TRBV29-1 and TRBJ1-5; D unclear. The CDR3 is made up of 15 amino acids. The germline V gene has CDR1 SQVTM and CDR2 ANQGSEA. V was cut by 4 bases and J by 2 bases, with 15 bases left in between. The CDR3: CSVGDGVLGNQPQHF. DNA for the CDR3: TGCAGCGTTGGTGACGGAGTTTTGGGCAATCAGCCCCAGCATTTT.

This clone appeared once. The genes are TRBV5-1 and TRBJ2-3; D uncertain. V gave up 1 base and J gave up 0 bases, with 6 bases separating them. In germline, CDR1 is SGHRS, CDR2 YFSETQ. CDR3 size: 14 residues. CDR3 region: CASSLFSSTDTQYF. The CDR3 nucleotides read TGCGCCAGCAGCTTGTTCTCTAGCACAGATACGCAGTATTTT.

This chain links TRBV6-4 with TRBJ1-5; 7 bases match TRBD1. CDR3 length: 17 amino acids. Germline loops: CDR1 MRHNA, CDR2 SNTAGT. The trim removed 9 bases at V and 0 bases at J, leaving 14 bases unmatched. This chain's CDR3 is CASPPGTAKYSNQPQHF. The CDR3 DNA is TGTGCCAGTCCCCCCGGGACAGCCAAATATAGCAATCAGCCCCAGCATTTT.

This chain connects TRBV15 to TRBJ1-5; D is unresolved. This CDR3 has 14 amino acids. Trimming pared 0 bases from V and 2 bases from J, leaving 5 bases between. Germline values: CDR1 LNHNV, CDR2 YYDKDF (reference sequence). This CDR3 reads CATSREPGNQPQHF. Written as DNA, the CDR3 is TGTGCCACCAGCAGAGAGCCAGGCAATCAGCCCCAGCATTTT.

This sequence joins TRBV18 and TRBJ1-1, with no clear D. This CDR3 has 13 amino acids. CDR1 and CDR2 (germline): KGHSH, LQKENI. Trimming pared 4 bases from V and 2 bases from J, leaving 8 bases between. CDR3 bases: TGTGCCAGCTCACGGGCACTTAACACTGAAGCTTTCTTT. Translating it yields CASSRALNTEAFF.

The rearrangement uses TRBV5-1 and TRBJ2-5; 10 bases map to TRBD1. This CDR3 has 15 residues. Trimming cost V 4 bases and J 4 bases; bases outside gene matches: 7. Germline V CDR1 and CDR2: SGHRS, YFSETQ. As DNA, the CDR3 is TGCGCCAGCAGCCTGACAGGGGGCAGTGGAGAGACCCAGTACTTC. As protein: CASSLTGGSGETQYF.

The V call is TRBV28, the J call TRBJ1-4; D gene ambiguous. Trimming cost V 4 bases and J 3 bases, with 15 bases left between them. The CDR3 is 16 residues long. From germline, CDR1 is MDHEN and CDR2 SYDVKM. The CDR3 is CASSSPREGANEKLFF. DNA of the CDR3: TGTGCCAGCAGTTCCCCCCGGGAGGGAGCTAATGAAAAACTGTTTTTT.

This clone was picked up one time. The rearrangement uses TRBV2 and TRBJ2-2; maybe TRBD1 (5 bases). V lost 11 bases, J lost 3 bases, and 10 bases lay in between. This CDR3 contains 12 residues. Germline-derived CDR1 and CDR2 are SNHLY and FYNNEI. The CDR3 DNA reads TGTGCCGGTACCAGGGACACCGGGGAGCTGTTTTTT. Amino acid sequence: CAGTRDTGELFF.

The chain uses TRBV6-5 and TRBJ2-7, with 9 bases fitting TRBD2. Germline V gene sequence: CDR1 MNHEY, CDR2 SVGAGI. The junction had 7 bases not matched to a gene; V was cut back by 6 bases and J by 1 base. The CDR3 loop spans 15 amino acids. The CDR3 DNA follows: TGTGCCAGCAGCCGTAGCGGGAGAGGGTCCTACGAGCAGTACTTC. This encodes CASSRSGRGSYEQYF.

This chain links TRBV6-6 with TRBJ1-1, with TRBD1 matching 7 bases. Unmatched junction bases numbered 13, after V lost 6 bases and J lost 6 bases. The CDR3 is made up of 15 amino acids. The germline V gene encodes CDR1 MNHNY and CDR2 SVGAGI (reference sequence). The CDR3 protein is CASSPHSGTVSEAFF. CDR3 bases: TGTGCCAGCAGCCCCCATTCCGGGACAGTATCTGAAGCTTTCTTT.

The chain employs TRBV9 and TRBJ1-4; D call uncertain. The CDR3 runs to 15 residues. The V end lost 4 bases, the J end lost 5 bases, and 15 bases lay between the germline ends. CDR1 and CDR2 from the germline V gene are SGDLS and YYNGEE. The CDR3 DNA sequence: TGTGCCAGCAGCCCGGCCCAACAGCTAAATGAAAAACTGTTTTTT. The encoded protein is CASSPAQQLNEKLFF. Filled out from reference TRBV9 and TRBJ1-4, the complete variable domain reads DSGVTQTPKHLITATGQRVTLRCSPRSGDLSVYWYQQSLDQGLQFLIQYYNGEERAKGNILERFSAQQFPDLHSELNLSSLELGDSALYFCASSPAQQLNEKLFFGSGTQLSVL.

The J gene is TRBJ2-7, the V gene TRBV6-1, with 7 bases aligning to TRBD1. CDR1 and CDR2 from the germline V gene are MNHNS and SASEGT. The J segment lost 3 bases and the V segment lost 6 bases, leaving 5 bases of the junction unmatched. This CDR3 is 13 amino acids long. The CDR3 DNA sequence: TGTGCCAGCAGGGGACAGACATACTACGAGCAGTACTTC. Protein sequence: CASRGQTYYEQYF.

As DNA, the CDR3 is TGTGCCAGCAGGCGAGGCGGGGCAGGCACAGATACGCAGTATTTT. Encoded protein: CASRRGGAGTDTQYF. The V call is TRBV9, the J call TRBJ2-3, with D perhaps TRBD2 (6 bases). Trimming shortened V by 5 bases and J by 1 base, and 14 bases separated the two germline ends. The CDR3 spans 15 residues. Germline V lookup: CDR1 SGDLS, CDR2 YYNGEE.

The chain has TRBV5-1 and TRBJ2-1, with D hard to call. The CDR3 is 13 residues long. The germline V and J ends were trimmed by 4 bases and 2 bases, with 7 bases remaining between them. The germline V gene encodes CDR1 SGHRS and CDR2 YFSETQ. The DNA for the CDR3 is TGCGCCAGCAGCCCAGGCACCTACAATGAGCAGTTCTTC. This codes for CASSPGTYNEQFF.

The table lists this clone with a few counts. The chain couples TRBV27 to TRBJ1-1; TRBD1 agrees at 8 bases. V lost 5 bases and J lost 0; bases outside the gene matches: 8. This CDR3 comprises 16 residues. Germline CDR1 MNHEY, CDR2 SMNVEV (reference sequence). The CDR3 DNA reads TGTGCCAGCAGTCCCCGGACAGGGAGAATGAACACTGAAGCTTTCTTT. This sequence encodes CASSPRTGRMNTEAFF.

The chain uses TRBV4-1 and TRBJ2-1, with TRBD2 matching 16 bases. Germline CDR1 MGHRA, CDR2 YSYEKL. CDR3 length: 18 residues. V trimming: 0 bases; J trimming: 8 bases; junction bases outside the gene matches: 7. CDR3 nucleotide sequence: TGCGCCAGCAGCCAAGATCCGGGACTAGCGGGGGGGGACCATGAGCAGTTCTTC. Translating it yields CASSQDPGLAGGDHEQFF.

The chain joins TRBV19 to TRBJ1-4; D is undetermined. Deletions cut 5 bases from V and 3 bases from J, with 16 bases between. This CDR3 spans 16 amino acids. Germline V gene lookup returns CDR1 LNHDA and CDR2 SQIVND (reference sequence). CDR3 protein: CASSPRSGLSNEKLFF. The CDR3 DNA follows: TGTGCCAGTAGTCCTCGATCGGGGTTATCTAATGAAAAACTGTTTTTT.

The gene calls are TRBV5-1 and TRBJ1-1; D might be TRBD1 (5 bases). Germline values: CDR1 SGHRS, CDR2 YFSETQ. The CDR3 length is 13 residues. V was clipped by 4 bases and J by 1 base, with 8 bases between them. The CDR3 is CASSEQENTEAFF. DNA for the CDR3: TGCGCCAGCAGCGAACAGGAGAACACTGAAGCTTTCTTT.

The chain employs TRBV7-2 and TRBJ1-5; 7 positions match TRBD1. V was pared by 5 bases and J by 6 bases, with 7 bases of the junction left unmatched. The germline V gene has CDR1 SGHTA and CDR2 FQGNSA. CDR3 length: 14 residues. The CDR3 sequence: CASSPRQGGQPQHF. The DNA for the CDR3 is TGTGCCAGCAGCCCCCGACAGGGAGGTCAGCCCCAGCATTTT. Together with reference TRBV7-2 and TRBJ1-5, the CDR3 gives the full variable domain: GAGVSQSPSNKVTEKGKDVELRCDPISGHTALYWYRQSLGQGLEFLIYFQGNSAPDKSGLPSDRFSAERTGGSVSTLTIQRTQQEDSAVYLCASSPRQGGQPQHFGDGTRLSIL.

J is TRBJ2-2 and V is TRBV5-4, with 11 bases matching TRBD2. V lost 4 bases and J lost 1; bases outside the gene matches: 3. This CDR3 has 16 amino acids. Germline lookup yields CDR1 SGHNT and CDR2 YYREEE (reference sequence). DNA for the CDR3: TGTGCCAGCAGCCTCGGACTAGCGGGGAACACCGGGGAGCTGTTTTTT. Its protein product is CASSLGLAGNTGELFF.

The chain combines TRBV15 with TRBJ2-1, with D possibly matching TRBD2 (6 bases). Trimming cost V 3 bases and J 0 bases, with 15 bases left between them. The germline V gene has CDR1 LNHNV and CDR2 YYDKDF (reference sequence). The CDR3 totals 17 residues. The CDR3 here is CATSRPPLASSYNEQFF. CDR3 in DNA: TGTGCCACCAGCAGGCCCCCCCTAGCGAGCTCCTACAATGAGCAGTTCTTC.

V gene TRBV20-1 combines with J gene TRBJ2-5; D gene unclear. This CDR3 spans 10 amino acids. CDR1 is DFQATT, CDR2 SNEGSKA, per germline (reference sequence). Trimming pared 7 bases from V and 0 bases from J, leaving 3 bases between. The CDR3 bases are TGCAGTGTTAACCAAGAGACCCAGTACTTC. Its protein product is CSVNQETQYF.

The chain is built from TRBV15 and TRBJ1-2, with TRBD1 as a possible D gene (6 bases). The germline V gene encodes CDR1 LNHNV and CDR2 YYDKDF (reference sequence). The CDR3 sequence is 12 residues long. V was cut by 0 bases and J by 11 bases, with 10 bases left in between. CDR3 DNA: TGTGCCACCAGCAGAGATCAGGGGTATTACACCTTC. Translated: CATSRDQGYYTF.